Listed below are T cell receptor beta chains from one sample, sequenced in a study of blood T cell repertoires in COVID-19. Method: immunoSEQ multiplex PCR; TCRdb's copy keeps in-frame clones and lacks some. The sample includes about 300,000 clones, approximately 88% of them seen just once. The sample was peripheral blood. The receptors come from a woman in her 30s who had recovered from COVID-19. The CDR3 runs from the conserved cysteine through the conserved F or W. The D gene is left open where the match is weak. A row's size may be missing; if present it is once, few, many or a size class.

v_call	j_call	d_call	cdr3_length	clone_size	cdr3_nt	cdr3_aa
TRBV5-1	TRBJ2-3	TRBD2	17	-	TGCGCCAGCAGCCCCGACATAGCGGGGGGACACACAGATACGCAGTATTTT	CASSPDIAGGHTDTQYF
TRBV29-1	TRBJ2-3	-	12	-	TGCAGCGTTGGGACAGTCACAGATACGCAGTATTTT	CSVGTVTDTQYF
TRBV6-1	TRBJ2-1	-	14	-	TGTGCCAGCAGTGAGCGGACTATGACGACTGAGCAGTTCTTC	CASSERTMTTEQFF
TRBV5-1	TRBJ2-3	TRBD2	16	-	TGCGCCAGCAGCTTGGGGAGCGGGGGCACCACAGATACGCAGTATTTT	CASSLGSGGTTDTQYF
TRBV11-2	TRBJ2-5	TRBD2	16	-	TGTGCCAGCAGCCTTTCCTACGGGAGGGACGGAGAGACCCAGTACTTC	CASSLSYGRDGETQYF
TRBV28	TRBJ1-4	TRBD1	17	-	TGTGCCAGCAGTCCCCGGACAGGGTCTGCAACTAATGAAAAACTGTTTTTT	CASSPRTGSATNEKLFF
TRBV28	TRBJ2-2	-	16	-	TGTGCCAGCAGCCCGATGGGGGGATCGAACACCGGGGAGCTGTTTTTT	CASSPMGGSNTGELFF
TRBV21-1	TRBJ2-3	-	16	-	TGTGCCAGCAGCAAATGGACTAGACAATTCACAGATACGCAGTATTTT	CASSKWTRQFTDTQYF
TRBV21-1	TRBJ1-3	-	14	many	TGTGCCAGCAGCAAGGGACACTCTGGAAACACCATATATTTT	CASSKGHSGNTIYF
TRBV27	TRBJ2-2	TRBD1	15	-	TGTGCCAGCAGGACGGGGACAGGGGAAACCGGGGAGCTGTTTTTT	CASRTGTGETGELFF
TRBV29-1	TRBJ1-2	-	9	-	TGCAGCGTTGACGGGAGCTACACCTTC	CSVDGSYTF
TRBV5-1	TRBJ1-1	TRBD1	17	-	TGCGCCAGCAGCTTGGCCGGGACAGACTTTAGTGGGCCTGAAGCTTTCTTT	CASSLAGTDFSGPEAFF
TRBV28	TRBJ1-5	TRBD1	14	-	TGTGCCAGCAGCTCCCCAGGGGGCGGACAGCCCCAGCATTTT	CASSSPGGGQPQHF
TRBV27	TRBJ1-2	-	13	-	TGTGCCAGCAGTTTGAGGGCCAAAGGTGGCTACACCTTC	CASSLRAKGGYTF
TRBV5-4	TRBJ1-2	-	11	-	TGTGCCAGCAGCAACTTCTATGGCTACACCTTC	CASSNFYGYTF
TRBV9	TRBJ2-2	TRBD2	16	-	TGTGCCAGCAGCCCTCGGGTAGCGGGGAACACCGGGGAGCTGTTTTTT	CASSPRVAGNTGELFF
TRBV6-2/TRBV6-3	TRBJ1-6	TRBD1	15	few	TGTGCCAGCAGTCCACGACAGGGAGATAATTCACCCCTCCACTTT	CASSPRQGDNSPLHF
TRBV28	TRBJ1-1	-	16	-	TGTGCCAGCAGTTCTTACACAAACCAAGGACAAGGGCGAGCTTTCTTT	CASSSYTNQGQGRAFF
TRBV6-6	TRBJ2-7	TRBD1	15	-	TGTGCCAGCAGTTACTTCGCGACAGGGTCTACCGAGCAGTACTTC	CASSYFATGSTEQYF
TRBV6-2/TRBV6-3	TRBJ1-5	TRBD1	17	once	TGTGCCAGCAGTTACGTACAGACAGGGGCCTCCAATCAGCCCCAGCATTTT	CASSYVQTGASNQPQHF
TRBV19	TRBJ2-2	-	14	-	TGTGCCAGTAGTATAACCAGGTTTCCCGGGGAGCTGTTTTTT	CASSITRFPGELFF
TRBV2	TRBJ1-4	-	16	-	TGTGCCAGCAATGGGTTACAGACCGCAACTAATGAAAAACTGTTTTTT	CASNGLQTATNEKLFF
TRBV6-5	TRBJ2-6	TRBD2	15	-	TGTGCCACCGCGGGGGGGGGCTCTGGGGCCAACGTCCTGACTTTC	CATAGGGSGANVLTF
TRBV5-4	TRBJ2-5	TRBD1	14	once	TGTGCCAGCAGCTTGGAGGGGGCTCTAAAGACCCAGTACTTC	CASSLEGALKTQYF
TRBV10-3	TRBJ2-1	TRBD1	12	-	TGTGCCGCAACAGGGGTCAGGAATGAGCAGTTCTTC	CAATGVRNEQFF
TRBV5-1	TRBJ1-1	-	15	-	TGCGCCAGCAGCGCCACGACAGTTATGAACACTGAAGCTTTCTTT	CASSATTVMNTEAFF
TRBV3-1/TRBV3-2	TRBJ2-7	TRBD1	14	-	TGTGCCAGCAGTTGGGGACAGGGTTTTCGAGAGCAGTACTTC	CASSWGQGFREQYF
TRBV6-1	TRBJ2-7	TRBD1	14	once	TGTGCCAGCAGTGAAAAATGGACAGGGTACGAGCAGTACTTC	CASSEKWTGYEQYF
TRBV19	TRBJ2-3	TRBD2	13	-	TGTGCCAGTAGTATAGGACTAGCGGATACGCAGTATTTT	CASSIGLADTQYF
TRBV7-9	TRBJ2-2	TRBD2	16	-	TGTGCCAACTCGACTTTTAGCGGGGTGAACACCGGGGAGCTGTTTTTT	CANSTFSGVNTGELFF
TRBV20-1	TRBJ2-1	-	15	few	TGCAGTGCCAGTTCGGATAGGAGCTCCTACAATGAGCAGTTCTTC	CSASSDRSSYNEQFF
TRBV5-1	TRBJ2-3	TRBD2	20	-	TGCGCCAGCAGCTTGGTCTTCGGGACTAGCGGGGGTACTAGCACAGATACGCAGTATTTT	CASSLVFGTSGGTSTDTQYF
TRBV5-1	TRBJ1-4	-	14	-	TGCGCCAGCAGCCTGCAGACGGGGAATGAAAAACTGTTTTTT	CASSLQTGNEKLFF
TRBV28	TRBJ1-5	-	15	-	TGTGCCAGCACCTTCGGAGGACCCAGCAATCAGCCCCAGCATTTT	CASTFGGPSNQPQHF
TRBV7-9	TRBJ1-5	-	13	-	TGTGCCAGCAGCTACAGGGGCAATCAGCCCCAGCATTTT	CASSYRGNQPQHF
TRBV5-1	TRBJ2-7	TRBD2	14	-	TGCGCCAGCTCTGGACTAGCGGGGGGGAGAGAGCAGTACTTC	CASSGLAGGREQYF
TRBV15	TRBJ1-1	TRBD1	17	-	TGTGCCACCAGCAGAGATTCGATAACGATACAGGGGCATGAAGCTTTCTTT	CATSRDSITIQGHEAFF
TRBV7-8	TRBJ2-7	TRBD1	17	-	TGTGCCAGCAGCTTAGGCATCGGGACAGGGATCTCCTACGAGCAGTACTTC	CASSLGIGTGISYEQYF
TRBV6-2/TRBV6-3	TRBJ1-5	TRBD1	19	few	TGTGCCAGCAGTTCCGGACAGGGAGTTGGGTCCTATAGCAATCAGCCCCAGCATTTT	CASSSGQGVGSYSNQPQHF